This T cell receptor beta chain was recorded in a study of blood T cell repertoires in COVID-19. The overall study: Specimens from acute and convalescent COVID-19 originated in the United States, Italy and Spain. Sources were T cells, B-cell-depleted T cells, or PBMCs; the material itself was cDNA or gDNA.

Trimming pared 1 base from V and 4 bases from J, leaving 10 bases between. From germline, CDR1 is KGHSH and CDR2 LQKENI. This CDR3 comprises 14 residues. In the authors' workflow: By means of reference gene primer amplification, nucleated cell counts were estimated. Clones were read by immunoSEQ multiplex PCR, and TCRdb kept only the in-frame ones, dropping some. The V and J calls and clone size were taken over from that table, and D and trimming were inferred from the DNA. The sample lists about 260,000 clones; roughly 90% were seen once. The source material was peripheral blood. The TCR was taken from a human donor in a cohort sampled during active COVID-19. The rearrangement joins TRBV18 to TRBJ1-1; D ambiguous. The CDR3 DNA sequence: TGTGCCAGCTCACCACTAGTGGCGGGCACTGAAGCTTTCTTT. Its protein is CASSPLVAGTEAFF.